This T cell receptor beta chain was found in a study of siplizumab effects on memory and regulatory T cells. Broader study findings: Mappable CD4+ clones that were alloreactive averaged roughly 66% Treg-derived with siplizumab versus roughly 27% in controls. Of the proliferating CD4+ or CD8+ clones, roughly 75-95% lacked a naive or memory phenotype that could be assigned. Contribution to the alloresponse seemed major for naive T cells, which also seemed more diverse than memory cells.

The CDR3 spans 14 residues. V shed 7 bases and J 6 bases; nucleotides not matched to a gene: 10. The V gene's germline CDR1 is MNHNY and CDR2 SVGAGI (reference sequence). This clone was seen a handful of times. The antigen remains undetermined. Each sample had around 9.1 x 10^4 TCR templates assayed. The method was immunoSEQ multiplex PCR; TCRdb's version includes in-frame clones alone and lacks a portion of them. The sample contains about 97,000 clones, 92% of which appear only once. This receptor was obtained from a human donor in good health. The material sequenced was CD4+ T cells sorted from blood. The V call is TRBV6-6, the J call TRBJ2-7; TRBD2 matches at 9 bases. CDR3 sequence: CASKIAGAQGEQYF. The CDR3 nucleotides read TGTGCCAGCAAAATAGCGGGAGCACAAGGCGAGCAGTACTTC.